Below are 27 T cell receptor beta chains sequenced from a single sample in a study of blood T cells in healthy people across ages. The second PCR ran roughly 6 to 11 cycles with a sample-barcoded 5' primer and J-beta primers. TCRdb passed the 5' RACE reads through MiXCR, listing each CDR3 protein once. The sample lists approximately 810,000 distinct CDR3 sequences; approximately 35% were seen once. Sequencing was done on a sample of blood. The source is a man aged 18 to 29 in good health.

This clonotype has more than one count but fewer than ten. J is TRBJ2-1 and V is TRBV6-2 or TRBV6-3, with D possibly matching TRBD1 (6 bases). In germline, CDR1 is MNHEY, CDR2 SVGEGT. The CDR3 totals 17 residues. The V end was cut by 0 bases, the J end by 5 bases, with 17 bases between. For the CDR3, the DNA is TGTGCCAGCAGTTACTCGAGTAGGGGTACAGGGAACAATGAGCAGTTCTTC. It codes for CASSYSSRGTGNNEQFF.

The chain joins TRBV9 to TRBJ2-5, with TRBD1 identical over 10 bases. The J call may be in error: the DNA end matches TRBJ2-7 better. Looked up from germline, CDR1 is SGDLS and CDR2 is YYNGEE. The CDR3 has 16 amino acids. The CDR3 sequence is CASSVDLDRGFDEQYF. The CDR3 nucleotides are TGTGCCAGCAGCGTAGATTTGGACAGGGGGTTCGACGAGCAGTACTTC.

V and J are TRBV7-9 and TRBJ2-7; TRBD1 matches 7 bases. The V gene's germline CDR1 is SEHNR and CDR2 FQNEAQ (reference sequence). The CDR3 extends over 15 amino acids. The trim removed 5 bases at V and 4 bases at J, leaving 11 bases unmatched. CDR3 in amino acids: CASSNRDRNFYEQYF. CDR3 bases: TGTGCCAGCAGCAACCGGGACAGAAATTTTTACGAGCAGTACTTC.

The chain is built from TRBV12-3 or TRBV12-4 and TRBJ1-5; D gene unclear. The V end was cut by 3 bases, the J end by 5 bases, with 8 bases between. This CDR3 spans 13 amino acids. This CDR3 is CASSFGSDQPQHF. CDR3 nucleotide sequence: TGTGCCAGCAGTTTCGGGAGCGATCAGCCCCAGCATTTT.

V and J are TRBV6-5 and TRBJ1-1, with TRBD1 as a possible D gene (6 bases). CDR3 length equals 17 residues. V gave up 0 bases and J gave up 1 base, with 15 bases separating them. CDR1 is MNHEY and CDR2 is SVGAGI in the germline V gene. CDR3 amino acids: CASSYSPAAGANTEAFF. The CDR3 region has the DNA TGTGCCAGCAGTTACTCACCGGCGGCGGGGGCGAACACTGAAGCTTTCTTT.

This clonotype showed up many times. This rearrangement joins TRBV3-1 to TRBJ2-3, with 11 bases matching TRBD2. V lost 4 bases to trimming and J lost 6 bases; unmatched junction nucleotides: 9. The CDR3 extends over 16 amino acids. The V gene's germline CDR1 is LGHDT and CDR2 YNNKEL (reference sequence). The CDR3 nucleotides read TGTGCCAGCAGCCGTCCCGCGGCTAGCGGGAGGGATACGCAGTATTTT. This gives the protein CASSRPAASGRDTQYF.

This clonotype was found a few times. The chain couples TRBV6-6 to TRBJ1-2, with D unclear. The germline gives CDR1 MNHNY, CDR2 SVGAGI (reference sequence). CDR3 length equals 14 residues. Trimming took 6 bases from V and 4 from J, leaving 15 bases between them. The CDR3 here is CASSPNRVAYGYTF. DNA for the CDR3: TGTGCCAGCAGCCCGAACAGAGTAGCCTATGGCTACACCTTC.

To note about this clonotype: One junction end does not reproduce the germline sequence, and a read error may be involved. The chain joins TRBV29-1 to TRBJ2-7; D may be TRBD1 (6 bases). This CDR3 is 15 amino acids long. From germline, CDR1 is SQVTM and CDR2 ANQGSEA. In DNA, the CDR3 is TGCAGCGTTGAAGATCCGCGCAGGGGTAACTACAAGCAGTACTTC. Amino acid sequence: CSVEDPRRGNYKQYF.

This clonotype has more than one count but fewer than ten. The V and J genes are TRBV12-3 or TRBV12-4 and TRBJ1-2; 8 bases match TRBD1. The CDR3 extends over 15 amino acids. J gave up 8 bases and V 10 bases, and 18 bases lay outside the gene matches. The CDR3 nucleotides are TGTGCCACCTCGTGGGGACAGGCCCAGTCTTGGGGCTACACCTTC. Translation: CATSWGQAQSWGYTF.

This clonotype has at least ten counts. The rearrangement links TRBV4-2 to TRBJ1-2; D gene uncertain. The CDR3 runs to 14 residues. Germline V gives CDR1 LGHNA, CDR2 YNFKEQ. Between the trimmed V and J ends, which lost 4 bases and 4 bases, there was a span of 13 bases. CDR3 coding DNA: TGTGCCAGCAGCCCTATCCTCGGTGGCTATGGCTACACCTTC. The encoded protein is CASSPILGGYGYTF.

The V and J genes are TRBV28 and TRBJ2-3, with 7 bases identical to TRBD2. CDR3 length equals 15 residues. Germline CDR1 MDHEN, CDR2 SYDVKM. V trimming: 10 bases; J trimming: 3 bases; junction bases outside the gene matches: 13. CDR3 coding DNA: TGTGCCACAAAGGGCGGGGGATGGAGGACAGATACGCAGTATTTT. As protein: CATKGGGWRTDTQYF.

The V call is TRBV20-1, the J call TRBJ1-1, with 7 bases aligning to TRBD1. CDR1 is DFQATT, CDR2 SNEGSKA, per germline (reference sequence). Trimming at V came to 6 bases and at J to 2 bases, leaving 3 bases not matched to a gene. The CDR3 length is 12 residues. The CDR3 protein is CSAQGGNTEAFF. CDR3 nucleotide sequence: TGCAGTGCCCAGGGGGGTAACACTGAAGCTTTCTTT.

This clonotype was picked up a small number of times. This chain links TRBV12-3 or TRBV12-4 with TRBJ1-1; D might be TRBD1 (5 bases). V was pared by 6 bases and J by 0 bases, with 14 bases between. The CDR3 extends over 15 amino acids. CDR3 region: CASSLPDRLNTEAFF. The CDR3 DNA follows: TGTGCCAGCAGCCTACCTGACAGACTGAACACTGAAGCTTTCTTT.

This clonotype was counted between two and nine times. The chain has TRBV4-1 and TRBJ2-2; D is possibly TRBD1 (5 bases). This CDR3 has 16 amino acids. Germline lookup yields CDR1 MGHRA and CDR2 YSYEKL. V was clipped by 0 bases and J by 5 bases, with 13 bases between them. The DNA of the CDR3 is TGCGCCAGCAGCCAAGAAGAAGGACACCAAACCGGGGAGCTGTTTTTT. Translation: CASSQEEGHQTGELFF.

For this clonotype: With a much larger clone just one base away, this may be a read error. The chain uses TRBV27 and TRBJ2-3; D is possibly TRBD2 (6 bases). Trimming pared 5 bases from V and 1 base from J, leaving 10 bases between. Germline V gene lookup returns CDR1 MNHEY and CDR2 SMNVEV (reference sequence). The CDR3 consists of 14 residues. CDR3 amino acids: CASSARLGTDTQYF. The CDR3 nucleotides read TGTGCCAGCAGTGCTCGACTAGGCACAGATACGCAGTATTTT.

This clonotype has just a few counts. This chain uses TRBV15 with TRBJ2-1; D is unclear. Trimming removed 5 bases from V and 2 bases from J, with 7 bases in between. Germline V lookup: CDR1 LNHNV, CDR2 YYDKDF (reference sequence). The CDR3 spans 13 residues. The CDR3 sequence is CATSHWAYNEQFF. CDR3 DNA: TGTGCCACCAGCCACTGGGCCTACAATGAGCAGTTCTTC.

Turning to this clonotype: A read error may account for a junction end that differs from germline. The chain couples TRBV3-1 to TRBJ2-1; TRBD1 is a possible D gene (5 bases). The CDR3 has 15 residues. Germline V gene lookup returns CDR1 LGHDT and CDR2 YNNKEL (reference sequence). CDR3 loop: CASSPDWGAYKEQFF. CDR3 DNA: TGTGCCAGCAGCCCCGACTGGGGCGCCTACAAGGAGCAGTTCTTC.

This clonotype occurred a few times. The chain uses TRBV6-2 or TRBV6-3 and TRBJ2-1, with 9 bases identical to TRBD2. V shed 2 bases, J shed 15 bases, and the junction held 14 bases outside the gene matches. The V gene's germline CDR1 is MNHEY and CDR2 SVGEGT. The CDR3 runs 15 residues. The CDR3 nucleotides read TGTGCCAGCAGTTACAGCTCCGGGACTAGCAAGGTCATGTTCTTC. Residues: CASSYSSGTSKVMFF.

This clonotype was counted many times. The chain couples TRBV15 to TRBJ1-5; D uncertain. The CDR3 totals 14 residues. Germline CDR1 reads LNHNV; CDR2 reads YYDKDF (reference sequence). With 5 bases removed from V and 0 bases from J, the gap between germline ends came to 8 bases. The CDR3 here is CATSRKISNQPQHF. The DNA of the CDR3 is TGTGCCACCAGCCGGAAAATTAGCAATCAGCCCCAGCATTTT.

The chain couples TRBV7-2 to TRBJ1-6, with 11 bases lining up with TRBD1. V was pared by 7 bases and J by 7 bases, with 15 bases of the junction left unmatched. CDR3 size: 18 residues. The germline gives CDR1 SGHTA, CDR2 FQGNSA. CDR3 residues: CASTPGQGARSRNSPLHF. The CDR3 nucleotides read TGTGCCAGCACCCCCGGACAGGGGGCGCGGAGTAGAAATTCACCCCTCCACTTT.

As regards this clonotype: At one boundary the junction diverges from the germline segment, which might be a read error. The chain links TRBV4-2 to TRBJ2-3; the D is unclear. The length of the CDR3 is 17 residues. CDR1 and CDR2 (germline): LGHNA, YNFKEQ. CDR3 sequence reads: CTSSQERLALVTDTQYF. The CDR3, as DNA: TGTACCAGCAGCCAAGAAAGGCTCGCTCTCGTCACAGATACGCAGTATTTT.

The rearrangement links TRBV24-1 to TRBJ2-1; no reliable D call. Germline V gene data show CDR1 as KGHDR and CDR2 as SFDVKD. The V end lost 5 bases, the J end lost 12 bases, and 19 bases lay between the germline ends. This CDR3 spans 14 amino acids. The CDR3 loop reads CATSGYGVVDGQFF. In nucleotides, the CDR3 is TGTGCCACCAGTGGATATGGGGTAGTGGATGGGCAGTTCTTC.

On this clonotype itself: At one boundary the junction diverges from the germline segment, which might be a read error. In DNA, the CDR3 is TGCGTCAGCAGCCCCAACTCTTGGGGACAGGGGGAATGGGAGACCCAGTACTTC. Translation: CVSSPNSWGQGEWETQYF. The J gene is TRBJ2-7, the V gene TRBV4-3, with 11 bases that match TRBD1. Gene TRBJ2-5 matches the end of the DNA better, so the J call may be wrong. Germline CDR1 LGHNA, CDR2 YSLEER. The CDR3 is 18 amino acids.

The gene calls are TRBV7-6 and TRBJ2-7; a weak D match, TRBD2 (7 bases). Trimming left V 5 bases short and J 11 bases short, with 13 bases between. The germline V gene has CDR1 SGHVS and CDR2 FNYEAQ. CDR3 length equals 11 residues. CDR3 in DNA: TGTGCCAGCAGCCACGGGGGGCCGGAGTACTTC. It translates to CASSHGGPEYF. Drawing the rest from reference TRBV7-6 and TRBJ2-7, the complete variable domain is GAGVSQSPRYKVTKRGQDVALRCDPISGHVSLYWYRQALGQGPEFLTYFNYEAQQDKSGLPNDRFSAERPEGSISTLTIQRTEQRDSAMYRCASSHGGPEYFGPGTRLTVT.

The chain has TRBV4-3 and TRBJ2-7; D is possibly TRBD2 (5 bases). This CDR3 comprises 15 residues. V was clipped by 0 bases and J by 2 bases, with 11 bases between them. Germline CDR1 and CDR2: LGHNA and YSLEER. The DNA for the CDR3 is TGCGCCAGCAGCCAAGATGAGGGTCGGGCCTACGAGCAGTACTTC. It translates to CASSQDEGRAYEQYF.

There are many counts of this clonotype. The chain carries TRBV4-2 and TRBJ2-7; D may be TRBD1 or TRBD2 (5 bases each). This CDR3 is 15 amino acids long. Germline V gene sequence: CDR1 LGHNA, CDR2 YNFKEQ. V was trimmed by 4 bases and J by 3 bases, leaving 16 bases between them. CDR3 DNA sequence: TGTGCCAGCAGCCCCGGGGCCTCCCTCTACTACGAGCAGTACTTC. Translated: CASSPGASLYYEQYF.

This chain uses TRBV29-1 with TRBJ2-7, with D possibly TRBD1 on 6 matching bases. TRBJ2-5 explains the end of the DNA better; the J call may be wrong. This CDR3 has 14 residues. Germline V gene lookup returns CDR1 SQVTM and CDR2 ANQGSEA. CDR3 amino acids: CSVEPRGFGETQYF. For the CDR3, the DNA is TGCAGCGTTGAACCCAGGGGATTCGGGGAGACCCAGTACTTC.